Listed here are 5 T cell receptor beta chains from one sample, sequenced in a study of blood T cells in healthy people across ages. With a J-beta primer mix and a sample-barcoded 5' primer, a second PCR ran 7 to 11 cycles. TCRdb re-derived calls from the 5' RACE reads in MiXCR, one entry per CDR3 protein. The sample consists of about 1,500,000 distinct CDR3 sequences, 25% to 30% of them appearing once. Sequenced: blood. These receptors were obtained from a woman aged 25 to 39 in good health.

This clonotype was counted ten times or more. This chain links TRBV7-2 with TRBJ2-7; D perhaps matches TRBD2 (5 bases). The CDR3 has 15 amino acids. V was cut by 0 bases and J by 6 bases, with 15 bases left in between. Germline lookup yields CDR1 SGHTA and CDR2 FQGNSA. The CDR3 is CASSLAPGGLGEQYF. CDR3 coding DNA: TGTGCCAGCAGCTTAGCTCCGGGCGGGCTTGGCGAGCAGTACTTC.

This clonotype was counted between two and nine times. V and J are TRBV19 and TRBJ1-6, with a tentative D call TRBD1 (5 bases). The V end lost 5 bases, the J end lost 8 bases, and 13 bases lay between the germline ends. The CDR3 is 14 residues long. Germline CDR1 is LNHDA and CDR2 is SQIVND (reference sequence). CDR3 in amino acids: CASSLQSTDSPLHF. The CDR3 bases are TGTGCCAGTAGTTTACAATCGACAGATTCACCCCTCCACTTT.

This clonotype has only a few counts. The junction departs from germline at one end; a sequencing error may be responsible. The CDR3 reads CAGSLENHRDRRYEQYF. The CDR3, as DNA: TGTGCCGGCAGTTTGGAGAACCACCGGGACAGAAGATACGAGCAGTACTTC. The genes are TRBV12-3 or TRBV12-4 and TRBJ2-7; 7 bases line up with TRBD1. The CDR3 length is 17 residues.

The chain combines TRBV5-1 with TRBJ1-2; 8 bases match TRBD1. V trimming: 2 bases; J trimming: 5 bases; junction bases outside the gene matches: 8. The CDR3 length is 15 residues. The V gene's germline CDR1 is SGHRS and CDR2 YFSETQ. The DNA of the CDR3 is TGCGCCAGCAGCTTAGGGACAGGCAACCTATATGGCTACACCTTC. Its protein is CASSLGTGNLYGYTF.

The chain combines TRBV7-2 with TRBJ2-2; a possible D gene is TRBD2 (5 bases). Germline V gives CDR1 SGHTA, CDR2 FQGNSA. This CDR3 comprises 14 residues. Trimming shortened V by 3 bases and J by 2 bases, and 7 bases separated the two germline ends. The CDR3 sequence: CASSLDFNTGELFF. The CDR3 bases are TGTGCCAGCAGCTTGGACTTCAACACCGGGGAGCTGTTTTTT.